The 3 T cell receptor beta chains below all came from one sample that was sequenced in a study of blood T cells in healthy people across ages. Primed by a sample-barcoded 5' primer and a J-beta primer mix, a second PCR proceeded for roughly 6 to 12 cycles. TCRdb used MiXCR to reprocess the 5' RACE reads, holding one entry per CDR3 protein. This sample yields about a million distinct CDR3 sequences, of which 51% are seen a single time; about 20% belongs to the top ten. Sequenced sample: blood. The receptors come from a woman aged 60-75 years in good health.

This chain's CDR3 is CASSQGHTEYGYTF. CDR3 in DNA: TGCGCCAGCAGCCAAGGTCACACCGAGTATGGCTACACCTTC. The rearrangement joins TRBV4-1 to TRBJ1-2; unclear D gene. The V and J ends lost 1 base and 5 bases respectively, with 11 bases between them. The CDR3 has 14 residues. Germline V gives CDR1 MGHRA, CDR2 YSYEKL.

This clonotype was found once. The chain carries TRBV18 and TRBJ2-7; 7 bases map to TRBD2. CDR1 and CDR2 (germline): KGHSH, LQKENI. With 2 bases clipped from V and 6 bases from J, the junction kept 10 bases outside the gene matches. The CDR3 has 15 residues. The DNA of the CDR3 is TGTGCCAGCTCACCATGGGAGGGAAGAGTCGCCGAGCAGTACTTC. This encodes CASSPWEGRVAEQYF.

This chain connects TRBV20-1 to TRBJ2-7, with TRBD2 matching over 9 bases. The CDR3 sequence is 15 residues long. Germline V gives CDR1 DFQATT, CDR2 SNEGSKA (reference sequence). V was clipped by 5 bases and J by 0 bases; unmatched bases: 8. CDR3 coding DNA: TGCAGTGCTCATCCCACTAGCGGGTCCTCCTACGAGCAGTACTTC. It codes for CSAHPTSGSSYEQYF.